This T cell receptor beta chain was observed in a study of identical twins. TCRdb re-called the 5' RACE reads through MiXCR, storing one row per CDR3 protein. Of about 200,000 distinct CDR3 sequences listed, over 9.5% are singletons. Many counts were recorded for this clonotype. The length of the CDR3 is 15 residues. V lost 2 bases and J lost 10; bases outside the gene matches: 8. Sequencing was carried out using memory T cells sorted from blood. The chain combines TRBV12-3 or TRBV12-4 with TRBJ2-1; TRBD2 matches 10 bases. This receptor was obtained from a middle-aged man in good health. The CDR3 is CASSLPSGGAREQFF. The CDR3 DNA reads as TGTGCCAGCAGTTTACCCAGCGGGGGGGCCCGGGAGCAGTTCTTC.